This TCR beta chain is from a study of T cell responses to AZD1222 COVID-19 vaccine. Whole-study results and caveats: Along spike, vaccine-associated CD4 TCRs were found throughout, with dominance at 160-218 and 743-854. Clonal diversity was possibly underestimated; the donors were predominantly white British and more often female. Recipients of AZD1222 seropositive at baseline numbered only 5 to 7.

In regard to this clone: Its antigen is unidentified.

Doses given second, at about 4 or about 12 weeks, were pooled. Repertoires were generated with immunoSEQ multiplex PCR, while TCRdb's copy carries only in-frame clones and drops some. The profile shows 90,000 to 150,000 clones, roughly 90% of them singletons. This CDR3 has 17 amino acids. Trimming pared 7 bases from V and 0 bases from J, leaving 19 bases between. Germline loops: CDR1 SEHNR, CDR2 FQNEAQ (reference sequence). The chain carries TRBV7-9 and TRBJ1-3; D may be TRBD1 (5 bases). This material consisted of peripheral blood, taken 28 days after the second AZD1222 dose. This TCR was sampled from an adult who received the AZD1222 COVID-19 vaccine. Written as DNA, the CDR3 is TGTGCCAGCACCAAACTGGGGGGACGGGTCTCTGGAAACACCATATATTTT. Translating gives CASTKLGGRVSGNTIYF.